This T cell receptor beta chain originates from a study of CD8+CD57+ T cells in acquired aplastic anemia. Study summary: DNA per sorted CD4+ or CD8+ sample ranged about 0.2 to 30 ug, averaging approximately 3.1 ug.

Only one count was recorded for this clonotype. Only patients with CD8+CD57+ cell expansion on flow cytometry were chosen for sequencing. Genomic DNA acted as the template from which TCR beta VDJ combination and CDR3 sequence profiling were carried out. MiXCR, applied by TCRdb to the reads, yields one record per CDR3 protein. The table has 160,000 or so distinct CDR3 sequences, roughly 43% seen once. The sequence derives from a human donor with aplastic anemia. Sequences were obtained from sorted CD4+, CD8+, or CD8+CD57+ T cells (not recorded which) from PBMCs.

CDR3 sequence reads: CASSEYSGTEAFF. In DNA, the CDR3 is TGTGCCAGCAGTGAGTATTCCGGCACTGAAGCTTTCTTT. The chain carries TRBV9 and TRBJ1-1, with D uncertain. CDR3 length equals 13 residues. V gave up 5 bases and J gave up 4 bases, with 12 bases separating them. The germline V gene has CDR1 SGDLS and CDR2 YYNGEE.